This entry lists 25 T cell receptor beta chains sequenced from one sample in a study of blood T cell repertoires in COVID-19. Sequencing used immunoSEQ multiplex PCR; TCRdb keeps in-frame clones, though not all of them. Here the sample spans around 300,000 clones, approximately 84% being singletons. The sample taken for sequencing was peripheral blood. The source is a woman in her twenties or thirties who had recovered from COVID-19.

The chain uses TRBV5-4 and TRBJ2-2; tentative D call: TRBD2 (6 bases). CDR1 is SGHNT, CDR2 YYREEE, per germline (reference sequence). The CDR3 has 15 residues. V lost 3 bases and J lost 5, with 14 bases in between. CDR3 region: CASSSGVSGTGELFF. CDR3 DNA: TGTGCCAGCAGCTCGGGGGTTAGCGGAACCGGGGAGCTGTTTTTT.

The J gene is TRBJ1-1, the V gene TRBV19; D remains unclear. CDR3 length equals 14 residues. Trimming removed 3 bases at V and 1 base at J, with 9 bases between. Germline V lookup: CDR1 LNHDA, CDR2 SQIVND (reference sequence). The CDR3 DNA reads as TGTGCCAGTAGTATTGGCCAGGCGAACACTGAAGCTTTCTTT. It encodes CASSIGQANTEAFF.

This clone was recorded once. The CDR3 reads CASVLAGVREQFF. As DNA, the CDR3 is TGTGCCAGCGTACTAGCGGGAGTACGTGAGCAGTTCTTC. The rearrangement joins TRBV12-3 or TRBV12-4 to TRBJ2-1; 11 bases agree with TRBD2. Trimming took 8 bases from V and 9 from J; bases not matched to a gene: 6. The CDR3 extends over 13 amino acids.

The rearrangement links TRBV5-6 to TRBJ2-5; 7 bases agree with TRBD2. From germline, CDR1 is SGHDT and CDR2 YYEEEE. The V segment lost 1 base and the J segment 5 bases; nucleotides outside the gene matches: 5. CDR3 size: 14 residues. CDR3 protein: CASSLLGGLETQYF. DNA of the CDR3: TGTGCCAGCAGCTTGCTGGGAGGGCTGGAGACCCAGTACTTC.

CDR3 region: CASSSGLWNTEAFF. The CDR3 DNA sequence: TGCGCCAGCAGCTCCGGGTTGTGGAACACTGAAGCTTTCTTT. The V call is TRBV5-1, the J call TRBJ1-1; D uncertain. The CDR3 spans 14 residues. Germline V gene data show CDR1 as SGHRS and CDR2 as YFSETQ. Trimming stripped 3 bases from V and 1 base from J, with 10 bases between.

J is TRBJ1-5 and V is TRBV19; D remains ambiguous. The CDR3 length is 13 residues. The ends were cut back, 8 bases at V and 4 bases at J, with 12 bases in the middle. Germline CDR1 and CDR2: LNHDA and SQIVND (reference sequence). CDR3 protein: CASSHIGNQPQHF. CDR3 sequence (DNA): TGTGCCAGTTCGCATATCGGGAATCAGCCCCAGCATTTT.

The gene calls are TRBV27 and TRBJ1-3; D is perhaps TRBD1 (5 bases). The CDR3 is 15 amino acids. V gave up 8 bases and J gave up 7 bases, with 21 bases separating them. Germline assignment: CDR1 MNHEY and CDR2 SMNVEV (reference sequence). Here the CDR3 reads CASGMIGGNGNTIYF. CDR3 DNA: TGTGCCAGCGGAATGATCGGGGGGAATGGGAACACCATATATTTT.

This chain connects TRBV11-1 to TRBJ2-2; D uncertain. Germline loops: CDR1 SGHAT, CDR2 FQDESV (reference sequence). There are 14 residues in the CDR3. V lost 5 bases, J lost 1 base, and 8 bases lay in between. The CDR3 DNA is TGTGCCAGCAGCCCCGACAAGAACACCGGGGAGCTGTTTTTT. It yields the protein CASSPDKNTGELFF.

The chain carries TRBV11-2 and TRBJ1-4; D may be TRBD1 (6 bases). The V and J ends lost 7 bases and 6 bases respectively, with 18 bases between them. The CDR3 extends over 15 amino acids. The germline gives CDR1 SGHAT, CDR2 FQNNGV. The CDR3 loop reads CASTVKSTGDEKLFF. DNA for the CDR3: TGTGCCAGCACGGTTAAGTCGACAGGAGATGAAAAACTGTTTTTT.

The V gene is TRBV24-1, the J gene TRBJ2-2; a weak D match, TRBD1 (6 bases). V was shortened by 1 base and J by 1 base, with 9 bases between the two germline ends. The CDR3 sequence is 16 residues long. Per germline, CDR1 KGHDR and CDR2 SFDVKD. CDR3 in DNA: TGTGCCACCAGTGATTTTGGGGGCCGGAACACCGGGGAGCTGTTTTTT. Its protein product is CATSDFGGRNTGELFF.

The chain joins TRBV5-4 to TRBJ1-2; unclear D gene. V lost 4 bases and J 9 bases, leaving 19 bases between the germline ends. Germline V gene data show CDR1 as SGHNT and CDR2 as YYREEE (reference sequence). The CDR3 is 14 residues long. CDR3 region: CASSADPGSVSYTF. In nucleotides, the CDR3 is TGTGCCAGCAGCGCAGATCCGGGGAGTGTGAGCTACACCTTC.

CDR3 in amino acids: CASSLSDRDTGELFF. As DNA, the CDR3 is TGCGCCAGCAGCTTGAGTGACAGGGACACCGGGGAGCTGTTTTTT. The V and J genes are TRBV5-1 and TRBJ2-2; the match to TRBD1 covers 7 bases. V dropped 1 base and J dropped 3; count of bases not matched to a gene: 3. Per germline, CDR1 SGHRS and CDR2 YFSETQ. The CDR3 consists of 15 residues.

The rearrangement uses TRBV14 and TRBJ1-6, with D perhaps TRBD1 (6 bases). Germline-derived CDR1 and CDR2 are SGHDN and FVKESK. This CDR3 contains 13 residues. Trimming stripped 4 bases from V and 14 bases from J, with 15 bases between. This CDR3 is CASSRHWEGALHF. DNA of the CDR3: TGTGCCAGCAGCCGACATTGGGAGGGGGCCCTCCACTTT.

V is TRBV4-2 and J is TRBJ2-7; no definite D call. V lost 1 base and J 3 bases, leaving 13 bases between the germline ends. Germline values: CDR1 LGHNA, CDR2 YNFKEQ. This CDR3 spans 15 amino acids. CDR3 sequence reads: CASSQGGSGDYEQYF. The CDR3, as DNA: TGTGCCAGCAGCCAAGGCGGATCGGGTGACTACGAGCAGTACTTC.

V is TRBV6-1 and J is TRBJ1-3, with 7 positions matching TRBD1. The germline V gene has CDR1 MNHNS and CDR2 SASEGT. The ends lost 1 base at V and 2 bases at J; junction bases unmatched: 8. This CDR3 spans 17 amino acids. For the CDR3, the DNA is TGTGCCAGCAGTGAAGACCCTTCCACAGGGGCTGGAAACACCATATATTTT. Encoded protein: CASSEDPSTGAGNTIYF.

This chain joins TRBV5-4 and TRBJ2-7; 8 nucleotides align to TRBD2. Trimming removed 3 bases from V and 5 bases from J; junction bases left unmatched: 7. The germline V gene encodes CDR1 SGHNT and CDR2 YYREEE (reference sequence). This CDR3 is 14 amino acids long. The CDR3 DNA is TGTGCCAGCAGCTCAGGACTAGCTACCCACGAGCAGTACTTC. It translates to CASSSGLATHEQYF.

The rearrangement uses TRBV6-2 or TRBV6-3 and TRBJ2-2; 13 positions agree with TRBD2. V was clipped by 5 bases and J by 0 bases; unmatched bases: 0. Germline-derived CDR1 and CDR2 are MNHEY and SVGEGT. The CDR3 consists of 16 residues. The CDR3 region has the DNA TGTGCCAGCAGTGGACTAGCGGGAGCGAACACCGGGGAGCTGTTTTTT. It encodes CASSGLAGANTGELFF.

This sequence joins TRBV19 and TRBJ2-7, with a weak D call TRBD2 (5 bases). The CDR3 is made up of 15 amino acids. Trimming cost V 5 bases and J 4 bases, with 18 bases left between them. The germline CDR1 and CDR2 sequences are LNHDA and SQIVND (reference sequence). The CDR3 DNA reads TGTGCCAGTAGTCCTGGGCCCGGGGTTTTATACGAGCAGTACTTC. As protein: CASSPGPGVLYEQYF.

The rearrangement joins TRBV3-1 (or the pseudogene TRBV3-2) to TRBJ2-5; 8 nucleotides align to TRBD2. J gave up 5 bases and V 0 bases, and 11 bases lay outside the gene matches. In germline, CDR1 is LGHDT, CDR2 YNNKEL (reference sequence). This CDR3 comprises 17 residues. CDR3 in amino acids: CASSQDRAGGFTETQYF. CDR3 bases: TGTGCCAGCAGCCAAGATCGGGCGGGGGGATTTACGGAGACCCAGTACTTC.

The V call is TRBV9, the J call TRBJ1-5; 7 bases align to TRBD1. Trimming cost V 3 bases and J 6 bases; bases outside gene matches: 12. The CDR3 runs to 16 residues. Germline CDR1 reads SGDLS; CDR2 reads YYNGEE. CDR3 loop: CASSAGEQGSGQPQHF. CDR3 nucleotides: TGTGCCAGCAGCGCCGGGGAACAGGGGTCAGGTCAGCCCCAGCATTTT.

V is TRBV3-1 (or the pseudogene TRBV3-2) and J is TRBJ1-5; D unclear. The CDR3 contains 16 residues. Germline V CDR1 and CDR2: LGHDT, YNNKEL (reference sequence). V shed 4 bases and J shed 0 bases, with 13 bases lying between them. CDR3 nucleotides: TGTGCCAGCAGCCTACCCCAGAGACTTAGCAATCAGCCCCAGCATTTT. This encodes CASSLPQRLSNQPQHF.

This sequence joins TRBV30 and TRBJ2-2; 8 nucleotides match TRBD2. CDR1 and CDR2 (germline): GTSNPN, SVGIG (reference sequence). The CDR3 runs 14 residues. With 5 bases clipped from V and 1 base from J, the junction kept 3 bases outside the gene matches. The CDR3 nucleotides are TGTGCCTGGTTAAGCGGGGGGAACACCGGGGAGCTGTTTTTT. Amino acids: CAWLSGGNTGELFF.

The V gene is TRBV29-1, the J gene TRBJ2-3, with D uncertain. Trimming removed 4 bases at V and 1 base at J, with 15 bases between. The CDR3 consists of 15 residues. Germline assignment: CDR1 SQVTM and CDR2 ANQGSEA. Here the CDR3 DNA reads TGCAGCGTTGTATCAGCCGGGTCCCGCACAGATACGCAGTATTTT. This codes for CSVVSAGSRTDTQYF.

About this clone itself: Other DNA sequences in the same sample also yield this CDR3. This chain uses TRBV30 with TRBJ1-3; 8 bases are shared with TRBD1. V was pared by 1 base and J by 5 bases, with 1 base of the junction left unmatched. This CDR3 spans 13 amino acids. Looked up from germline, CDR1 is GTSNPN and CDR2 is SVGIG (reference sequence). The CDR3 here is CAWSGQGRNTIYF. In DNA, the CDR3 is TGTGCCTGGAGTGGACAGGGGCGAAACACCATATATTTT.

The chain uses TRBV3-1 (or the pseudogene TRBV3-2) and TRBJ2-7, with 8 bases aligning to TRBD1. The junction had 4 bases not matched to a gene; V was cut back by 0 bases and J by 6 bases. The CDR3 runs 14 residues. Germline V CDR1 and CDR2: LGHDT, YNNKEL (reference sequence). The CDR3 reads CASSQDGTGLEQYF. In nucleotides, the CDR3 is TGTGCCAGCAGCCAAGACGGGACAGGTCTCGAGCAGTACTTC.